This TCR beta chain derives from a study of T cell repertoires in cytomegalovirus infection. Germline V gene lookup returns CDR1 SGHVS and CDR2 FQNEAQ. V dropped 5 bases and J dropped 6; count of bases not matched to a gene: 9. The CDR3 has 15 residues. TCRdb called the reads again in MiXCR, with one record for every CDR3 protein. The table has 300,000 to 450,000 distinct CDR3 sequences, around 18% seen once; the top ten hold approximately 10%. This clonotype was detected many times. Sequencing was performed on PBMCs. The rearrangement links TRBV7-8 to TRBJ2-1, with 8 nucleotides matching TRBD1. The sequence was obtained from a human donor in good health (CMV status not recorded). Some clones in this sample may be carry-over from other donors' samples. The DNA for the CDR3 is TGTGCCAGCAGCCTCGCGACAGGGGTAGGCAATGAGCAGTTCTTC. The encoded protein is CASSLATGVGNEQFF.